Presented here are 26 T cell receptor beta chains from one specimen sequenced in a study of beta chain features in type 1 diabetes. The authors reverse transcribed all of the isolated RNA, so sequencing captured expressed TCRB transcripts. Assay: immunoSEQ multiplex PCR; the TCRdb copy retains only in-frame clones and omits some. The data show some 500,000 clones, approximately 10% seen once. What was sequenced was naive CD4+ T cells from blood. These receptors were collected from a woman under 30 in good health.

This clone was observed a handful of times. The J gene is TRBJ2-3, the V gene TRBV29-1, with D perhaps TRBD1 or TRBD2 (5 bases each). CDR3 length: 15 residues. From germline, CDR1 is SQVTM and CDR2 ANQGSEA. Trimming removed 4 bases at V and 3 bases at J, with 17 bases between. For the CDR3, the DNA is TGCAGCGTTGGCCGAGGGACCGGGGCGACAGATACGCAGTATTTT. It yields the protein CSVGRGTGATDTQYF.

The chain recombines TRBV5-1 with TRBJ1-6; 8 nucleotides match TRBD1. Germline CDR1 is SGHRS and CDR2 is YFSETQ. V lost 4 bases and J lost 10; bases outside the gene matches: 10. This CDR3 has 15 amino acids. CDR3 region: CASSPTTGAESPLHF. CDR3 nucleotides: TGCGCCAGCAGCCCGACGACAGGGGCGGAATCACCCCTCCACTTT.

This clone was seen a handful of times. J is TRBJ2-5 and V is TRBV19; TRBD1 agrees at 8 bases. The CDR3 is made up of 17 amino acids. Germline CDR1 LNHDA, CDR2 SQIVND (reference sequence). Germline trimming cut 4 bases from V and 2 bases from J; bases unmatched to any gene: 12. In DNA form, the CDR3 reads TGTGCCAGTAGTACCCGGACAGGGCCGAGGATACAAGAGACCCAGTACTTC. Amino acid sequence: CASSTRTGPRIQETQYF. Full variable domain (missing parts from reference TRBV19 and TRBJ2-5): DGGITQSPKYLFRKEGQNVTLSCEQNLNHDAMYWYRQDPGQGLRLIYYSQIVNDFQKGDIAEGYSVSREKKESFPLTVTSAQKNPTAFYLCASSTRTGPRIQETQYFGPGTRLLVL.

The rearrangement links TRBV7-9 to TRBJ2-3; possibly TRBD2 for D (6 bases). Germline values: CDR1 SEHNR, CDR2 FQNEAQ (reference sequence). With 1 base removed from V and 14 bases from J, the gap between germline ends came to 19 bases. The CDR3 extends over 14 amino acids. CDR3 residues: CASSLEATGVVLYF. The CDR3, as DNA: TGTGCCAGCAGCTTAGAGGCCACGGGAGTGGTGCTGTATTTT.

This clone has more than one count but fewer than ten. V usage is TRBV23-1 and J usage is TRBJ2-7; D might be TRBD2 (5 bases). TRBV23-1 is classed as an ORF, of uncertain function. Trimming pared 4 bases from V and 2 bases from J, leaving 21 bases between. The CDR3 length is 17 residues. CDR3 DNA sequence: TGCGCCAGCAGTCCCCTTCTGACTTGGACGGAGGCCTACGAGCAGTACGTC. This translates into CASSPLLTWTEAYEQYV.

This chain uses TRBV5-1 with TRBJ2-1; D uncertain. This CDR3 contains 13 residues. Germline CDR1 reads SGHRS; CDR2 reads YFSETQ. V was pared by 0 bases and J by 10 bases, with 11 bases between. CDR3 amino acids: CASSLAKGKEQFF. In nucleotides, the CDR3 is TGCGCCAGCAGCTTGGCCAAAGGGAAAGAGCAGTTCTTC.

V usage is TRBV7-8 and J usage is TRBJ2-7, with D possibly being TRBD2 (5 bases). Germline CDR1 reads SGHVS; CDR2 reads FQNEAQ. Deletions cut 4 bases from V and 2 bases from J, with 15 bases between. This CDR3 region has 15 residues. CDR3 DNA: TGTGCCAGCAGCTCTAAACTTGGAGGCCCCTACGAGCAGTACGTC. The encoded protein is CASSSKLGGPYEQYV.

On this clone: Additional DNA sequences in this sample encode the identical CDR3. The genes are TRBV7-2 and TRBJ2-3; 7 nucleotides align to TRBD2. Germline V lookup: CDR1 SGHTA, CDR2 FQGNSA. V trimming: 5 bases; J trimming: 6 bases; junction bases outside the gene matches: 2. The CDR3 totals 12 residues. CDR3 amino acids: CASSPGRDTQYF. CDR3 DNA sequence: TGTGCCAGCAGCCCCGGGAGGGATACGCAGTATTTT.

This clone came up a few times. V gene TRBV19 combines with J gene TRBJ1-1; D not resolved. The V gene lost 7 bases and the J gene lost 0 bases, with 12 bases spanning the gap. This CDR3 is 14 amino acids long. Per germline, CDR1 LNHDA and CDR2 SQIVND (reference sequence). The CDR3 sequence: CASTSRALNTEAFF. CDR3 DNA: TGTGCCAGTACTTCTCGGGCCCTGAACACTGAAGCTTTCTTT.

V is TRBV12-5 and J is TRBJ2-1, with D perhaps matching TRBD1 (5 bases). Germline CDR1 is LGHNT and CDR2 is FRNRAP. The CDR3 has 14 residues. V was cut by 5 bases and J by 10 bases, with 18 bases left in between. Here the CDR3 reads CASGPGQGFNEQFF. The CDR3 region has the DNA TGTGCTAGTGGTCCCGGTCAGGGTTTTAACGAGCAGTTCTTC.

This clone showed up just a few times. This specimen includes other DNA sequences encoding the same CDR3. This chain uses TRBV18 with TRBJ2-5; D uncertain. The V gene's germline CDR1 is KGHSH and CDR2 LQKENI. Trimming cost V 0 bases and J 5 bases, with 7 bases left between them. This CDR3 comprises 13 residues. The CDR3 DNA reads TGTGCCAGCTCACCACCCGGCGCGGAGACCCAGTACTTC. Amino acids: CASSPPGAETQYF.

The chain combines TRBV29-1 with TRBJ1-1; D is possibly TRBD1 (5 bases). The germline V gene has CDR1 SQVTM and CDR2 ANQGSEA. V gave up 8 bases and J gave up 5 bases, with 12 bases separating them. This CDR3 comprises 11 residues. Written as DNA, the CDR3 is TGCAGCTCTGGCAGGGCAACTGAAGCTTTCTTT. Its translation is CSSGRATEAFF.

This clone occurred a few times. Here the CDR3 reads CASSKGRANYGYTF. The DNA of the CDR3 is TGTGCCAGCAGCAAAGGACGGGCTAACTATGGCTACACCTTC. The chain combines TRBV21-1 with TRBJ1-2. TRBV21-1 has pseudogene status. The CDR3 has 14 amino acids.

This clone was counted between two and nine times. The J gene is TRBJ2-3, the V gene TRBV5-6; D is ambiguous. V was trimmed by 5 bases and J by 1 base, leaving 14 bases between them. Germline values: CDR1 SGHDT, CDR2 YYEEEE. This CDR3 comprises 15 residues. This CDR3 is CASRPHGLGTDTQYF. In nucleotides, the CDR3 is TGTGCCAGCAGGCCACATGGTCTTGGCACAGATACGCAGTATTTT.

This clone was observed a few times. J is TRBJ2-7 and V is TRBV9; no clear D. The length of the CDR3 is 13 residues. Trimming pared 2 bases from V and 3 bases from J, leaving 9 bases between. CDR1 is SGDLS and CDR2 is YYNGEE in the germline V gene. The CDR3 nucleotides are TGTGCCAGCAGCGTCGGATTATACTACGAGCAGTACTTC. Translated: CASSVGLYYEQYF.

This sequence joins TRBV28 and TRBJ2-3; no firm D call. The germline V gene has CDR1 MDHEN and CDR2 SYDVKM. The length of the CDR3 is 15 residues. Trimming took off 6 bases at V and 1 base at J, with 14 bases between the two ends. The CDR3 sequence is CASRLPAPGTDTQYF. CDR3 nucleotides: TGTGCCAGCAGACTACCGGCACCGGGCACAGATACGCAGTATTTT.

In DNA, the CDR3 is TGTGCCAGCAGCCCGATAGGGCCGAATCCTGGGGCCAACGTCCTGACTTTC. It yields the protein CASSPIGPNPGANVLTF. The rearrangement uses TRBV7-9 and TRBJ2-6; D gene unclear. Trimming left V 5 bases short and J 2 bases short, with 16 bases between. The CDR3 extends over 17 amino acids. CDR1 and CDR2 from the germline V gene are SEHNR and FQNEAQ (reference sequence).

This clone came up a few times. The chain joins TRBV27 to TRBJ2-7; 8 positions agree with TRBD2. Looked up from germline, CDR1 is MNHEY and CDR2 is SMNVEV (reference sequence). CDR3 length equals 15 residues. The CDR3, as DNA: TGTTCTTCTCGGCCGCGGGGGGCGGTCTACTACGAGCAGTACGTC. Amino acid sequence: CSSRPRGAVYYEQYV.

This clone was found many times. The chain joins TRBV14 to TRBJ2-6; the D is unclear. There are 13 residues in the CDR3. The germline gives CDR1 SGHDN, CDR2 FVKESK. Trimming took 5 bases from V and 2 from J, leaving 4 bases between them. In DNA, the CDR3 is TGTGCCAGCAGCAAAGCTGGGGCCAACGTCCTGACTTTC. Its protein is CASSKAGANVLTF.

The chain has TRBV6-5 and TRBJ2-5; D unresolved. Trimming took off 5 bases at V and 1 base at J, with 11 bases between the two ends. The germline V gene encodes CDR1 MNHEY and CDR2 SVGAGI. The CDR3 covers 14 residues. The CDR3 DNA reads TGTGCCAGCAGTGAATTAGAAATCCAAGAGACCCAGTACTTC. This encodes CASSELEIQETQYF.

This clone has more than one count but fewer than ten. Other DNA sequences within the sample encode an identical CDR3. CDR3 in amino acids: CAWSVTDTQYF. DNA of the CDR3: TGTGCCTGGAGTGTGACAGATACGCAGTATTTT. The V and J genes are TRBV30 and TRBJ2-3; D not certain. Germline assignment: CDR1 GTSNPN and CDR2 SVGIG (reference sequence). The CDR3 is 11 residues long. Trimming took off 0 bases at V and 3 bases at J, with 1 base between the two ends.

This clone was observed a few times. The V gene is TRBV7-3, the J gene TRBJ2-3; D call uncertain. Germline values: CDR1 SGHTA, CDR2 FQGTGA. Trimming removed 3 bases from V and 4 bases from J, with 14 bases in between. The CDR3 has 15 amino acids. This CDR3 reads CASSLRPFSPDTQYF. CDR3 nucleotide sequence: TGTGCCAGCAGCTTGAGGCCCTTTTCCCCAGATACGCAGTATTTT.

This clone was detected only a few times. This chain connects TRBV6-5 to TRBJ1-5, with 8 bases identical to TRBD1. The CDR3 extends over 14 amino acids. The germline CDR1 and CDR2 sequences are MNHEY and SVGAGI. The V segment lost 5 bases and the J segment 9 bases; nucleotides outside the gene matches: 9. This chain's CDR3 is CASSTPDRGGPQHF. CDR3 DNA: TGTGCCAGCAGTACGCCCGACAGGGGTGGGCCCCAGCATTTT.

CDR3 amino acids: CASSPYVQAEQYF. CDR3 in DNA: TGTGCCAGCAGCCCATATGTCCAGGCCGAGCAGTACTTC. The chain uses TRBV7-2 and TRBJ2-7, with D uncertain. CDR1 and CDR2 (germline): SGHTA, FQGNSA. CDR3 length equals 13 residues. The V and J ends lost 5 bases and 6 bases respectively, with 14 bases between them.

This clone has only a few counts. The chain has TRBV7-2 and TRBJ2-5; 15 bases match TRBD2. The V gene end was trimmed by 4 bases and the J gene end by 5 bases; junction bases not matched to a gene: 5. The germline gives CDR1 SGHTA, CDR2 FQGNSA. The CDR3 has 16 residues. The CDR3 region has the DNA TGTGCCAGCAGCTCAGGACTAGCGGGAGGGCAGGAGACCCAGTACTTC. Amino acids: CASSSGLAGGQETQYF. Drawing the rest from reference TRBV7-2 and TRBJ2-5, the complete variable domain is GAGVSQSPSNKVTEKGKDVELRCDPISGHTALYWYRQSLGQGLEFLIYFQGNSAPDKSGLPSDRFSAERTGGSVSTLTIQRTQQEDSAVYLCASSSGLAGGQETQYFGPGTRLLVL.

The rearrangement links TRBV15 to TRBJ2-3; D might be TRBD1 or TRBD2, each matching 6 bases. The germline CDR1 and CDR2 sequences are LNHNV and YYDKDF (reference sequence). V lost 6 bases and J lost 5, with 12 bases in between. The CDR3 sequence is 13 residues long. In DNA, the CDR3 is TGTGCCACCAGTCGTGGGGGGCAAGATACGCAGTATTTT. Its protein is CATSRGGQDTQYF.